A selection of T cell receptor beta chains follows, all from one sample in a study of cytotoxic CD8 clonotypes in ibrutinib-treated CLL. Repertoires were generated with immunoSEQ multiplex PCR, while TCRdb's copy carries only in-frame clones and drops some. Among some 150,000 clones, roughly 80% were seen once, and the ten largest hold under 35%. This specimen consisted of PBMCs, obtained after 12 months of ibrutinib treatment. These receptors came from a human donor with chronic lymphocytic leukemia. The CDR3 runs from the conserved cysteine through the conserved F or W. D genes are given only for firm matches. Expanded clones are given a class, and other clones once, few, many or no size at all.

CDR3 | DNA | D | size | J | V
CASSPMGDRAHEQYF | TGTGCCAGCAGCCCGATGGGTGACAGGGCCCACGAGCAGTACTTC | TRBD1 | . | TRBJ2-7 | TRBV14
CASSLRGGGYNEQFF | TGTGCCAGCAGCTTAAGGGGCGGGGGCTACAATGAGCAGTTCTTC | TRBD2 | . | TRBJ2-1 | TRBV7-3
CASSQDPGNYGYTF | TGCGCCAGCAGCCAAGACCCAGGCAACTATGGCTACACCTTC | . | . | TRBJ1-2 | TRBV4-1
CASSKSTGDTQYF | TGCGCCAGCAGCAAATCCACAGGAGATACGCAGTATTTT | . | . | TRBJ2-3 | TRBV5-1
CASSPSRLQETQYF | TGTGCCAGCAGTCCCTCCCGGCTCCAAGAGACCCAGTACTTC | . | . | TRBJ2-5 | TRBV6-5
CASSLGTSGPDTQYF | TGTGCCAGCAGCTTAGGGACTAGCGGTCCCGATACGCAGTATTTT | TRBD2 | . | TRBJ2-3 | TRBV7-9
CASLSTGGRNGYTF | TGTGCCAGCCTATCGACAGGGGGACGGAATGGCTACACCTTC | TRBD1 | . | TRBJ1-2 | TRBV6-5
CASSLNRGRDGYTF | TGTGCCAGCAGCCTTAACAGGGGGCGGGATGGCTACACCTTC | TRBD1 | . | TRBJ1-2 | TRBV13
CATSRGTGQETQYF | TGTGCCACCAGCAGAGGTACAGGTCAAGAGACCCAGTACTTC | . | . | TRBJ2-5 | TRBV15
CASSSLETQYF | TGTGCCAGCAGCTCCCTTGAGACCCAGTACTTC | . | . | TRBJ2-5 | TRBV5-8
CASSPPFASTIYF | TGTGCCAGCTCACCACCATTTGCATCCACCATATATTTT | . | . | TRBJ1-3 | TRBV18
CASSREGTSGGATDTQYF | TGTGCCAGCAGCCGGGAGGGGACTAGCGGGGGGGCTACAGATACGCAGTATTTT | TRBD2 | . | TRBJ2-3 | TRBV4-2
CASSLSSYEQYF | TGTGCCAGCAGCCTGAGCTCCTACGAGCAGTACTTC | . | . | TRBJ2-7 | TRBV5-6
CASSPPSGGLSYEQYF | TGTGCCAGCTCACCACCGTCCGGTGGGTTATCCTACGAGCAGTACTTC | . | . | TRBJ2-7 | TRBV18
CAWSRQLITDTQYF | TGTGCCTGGAGTAGACAGCTCATCACAGATACGCAGTATTTT | . | . | TRBJ2-3 | TRBV30
CAIGETGVFYNSPLHF | TGTGCCATCGGCGAGACAGGGGTTTTCTATAATTCACCCCTCCACTTT | TRBD1 | once | TRBJ1-6 | TRBV10-3
CASSRYEQYF | TGCGCCAGCAGCCGATACGAGCAGTACTTC | . | . | TRBJ2-7 | TRBV5-1
CASSLGSTGLGPQHF | TGTGCCAGCAGCTTAGGGTCGACAGGGTTAGGGCCCCAGCATTTT | TRBD1 | . | TRBJ1-5 | TRBV7-9
CASSLGDRGGEQYF | TGTGCCAGCAGCCTAGGGGACAGGGGGGGCGAGCAGTACTTC | TRBD1 | . | TRBJ2-7 | TRBV28
CASSNTRQVTNTEAFF | TGTGCCAGCTCTAATACACGACAGGTAACGAACACTGAAGCTTTCTTT | . | . | TRBJ1-1 | TRBV18
CASSPSTGMDTQYF | TGCGCCAGCAGCCCTTCGACAGGGATGGATACGCAGTATTTT | TRBD1 | once | TRBJ2-3 | TRBV5-1
CASSQIEQGLETQYF | TGCGCCAGCAGCCAAATAGAACAGGGGTTGGAGACCCAGTACTTC | TRBD1 | . | TRBJ2-5 | TRBV4-1
CASRGLAGVDGGTQYF | TGTGCCAGCAGGGGCCTAGCGGGAGTTGACGGGGGGACCCAGTACTTC | TRBD2 | . | TRBJ2-5 | TRBV28
CASSRQTGRYSGDTEAFF | TGTGCCAGCAGCCGCCAGACAGGACGGTATTCTGGCGACACTGAAGCTTTCTTT | . | . | TRBJ1-1 | TRBV7-8
CASSPGLERTDTQYF | TGTGCCAGCAGCCCAGGATTAGAGAGGACAGATACGCAGTATTTT | . | few | TRBJ2-3 | TRBV9
CASSLTSWETQYF | TGTGCCAGCAGCCTGACAAGTTGGGAGACCCAGTACTTC | . | . | TRBJ2-5 | TRBV14
CASSPQGRENYGYTF | TGTGCCAGCTCACCACAAGGCAGGGAGAACTATGGCTACACCTTC | . | . | TRBJ1-2 | TRBV18
CASTPHQEYF | TGTGCCAGCACACCACATCAGGAGTACTTC | . | . | TRBJ2-7 | TRBV7-9
CASSGETGYTF | TGTGCCAGCAGCGGAGAGACAGGCTACACCTTC | . | few | TRBJ1-2 | TRBV5-4
CASSQVAGSNTEAFF | TGTGCCAGCAGCCAAGTAGCAGGGTCGAACACTGAAGCTTTCTTT | . | . | TRBJ1-1 | TRBV14
CASSFAGGNEKLFF | TGTGCCAGCAGCTTCGCGGGGGGAAATGAAAAACTGTTTTTT | . | . | TRBJ1-4 | TRBV7-2